This T cell receptor beta chain originates from a study of blood T cell repertoires in COVID-19 (TCRdb year 2020). Background for the entire study: Collaborator samples came from the United States, Italy and Spain and covered acute and convalescent phases of COVID-19. The material from the prospective study consisted of cDNA or gDNA derived from T cells, B-cell-depleted T cells, or PBMCs. Subjects who had been exposed to COVID-19, were actively infected with it, or had recovered from it provided the deeply sampled blood TCRbeta repertoires that made up the dataset. The repertoires were released in a freely available public database meant as a resource for research on the immune response to SARS-CoV-2. The samples were drawn from two sources: the first 160 participants of the ongoing ImmuneRACE study, and over 1,000 subjects contributed by 6 global collaborators. The sample metadata nearly always contained a de-identified subject ID, COVID-19 status, age in years and sex. Where available, HLA class I and class II types were obtained from metadata supplied by the sample provider rather than from assay-based typing. General findings and caveats noted by the study authors: The amount of clinical and demographic metadata varied by source and participant and was provided uncurated.

TCRbeta CDR3 regions were amplified from genomic DNA using the immunoSEQ Assay, a bias-controlled multiplex PCR. Per the authors' processing: The number of nucleated cells in each sample was estimated from the amplification of reference gene primers within the assay. Sequence reads were collapsed and filtered to measure the absolute abundance of every unique TCRbeta CDR3 rearrangement. Productive Simpson clonality was computed per sample as the square root of Simpson's diversity index over productive rearrangements. TCRdb limited this immuneACCESS table to in-frame rearrangements with V and J called. A share of clones is missing; checked studies link under half to unresolved V genes, and the rest is unexplained. V and J calls and clone size are as listed in that table; D and trimming were resolved from the DNA. The sample table contains 85,000 or so clones; only one count was recorded for roughly 95% of them. The ten most abundant clones make up roughly 4% of the sample.

Worth noting for this clone: What antigen it recognizes has not been identified. No much larger clone is present one base from it, and per-base qualities are unavailable.

Each collaborating institution followed its own protocols to collect whole blood in K2EDTA tubes. Collaborator samples were shipped for TCRbeta analysis as frozen whole blood, isolated PBMCs, or DNA extracted from either sample type. The germline V gene supplies CDR1 MNHEY and CDR2 SVGAGI. V has 5 bases trimmed and J has 2 bases trimmed; junction bases matching no gene number 1. From the cysteine through the phenylalanine, the CDR3 covers 14 amino acids. Here the CDR3 DNA is all that survives: 42 bases in frame from base 1. This TCR was sampled from a human donor with active COVID-19. The donor label of this sample is uncertain. The chain employs TRBV6-5 and TRBJ1-3, with 9 bases matching TRBD1. The sequencing input was peripheral blood. The DNA reads as follows: TGTGCCAGCAGTAGGGACAGGGCTGGAAACACCATATATTTT. Protein translation: CASSRDRAGNTIYF.